This T cell receptor (beta chain) was documented in a study of vaccination effects on CD4 cells after COVID-19. Study observations and caveats: Late post-vaccination, clones induced by infection and those induced by vaccine underwent marked clonal contraction. Only a few convalescent patients and no early post-infection timepoints featured in the study. Healthy vaccine recipients' vaccine-induced clones were almost all SARS-CoV-2 mono-reactive.

V lost 4 bases and J 6 bases, leaving 15 bases between the germline ends. The germline V gene has CDR1 SGHNT and CDR2 YYREEE (reference sequence). CDR3 length: 14 amino acids. For this clone: Its antigen is unknown.

ViraFEST assay sequencing came after antigen-specific CD4+ T cells were expanded with viral peptide pools. Having been cultured for about ten days, the cells underwent CD4+ T cell isolation. Vaccinees lacked prior SARS-CoV-2 infection and tested negative for nucleocapsid antibodies. At days 3 and 7, half of the medium was exchanged for IL-2 medium. The repertoire was sequenced with immunoSEQ multiplex PCR; TCRdb's copy has only in-frame clones and lacks some. The sample holds around 63,000 clones; about 79% are singletons and the top ten take about 3.5%. The sequence was obtained from a human donor who received a COVID-19 vaccine. The sequencing used CD4+ T cells from PBMCs cultured with HCoV-OC43 spike peptides, collected before COVID-19 vaccination. Indicated subset: HCoV-OC43 spike overlapping peptide pool stimulation. This chain connects TRBV5-4 to TRBJ2-3; possibly TRBD1 or TRBD2 for D (5 bases each). Written as DNA, the CDR3 is TGTGCCAGCAGCGCCCAGGGACCGATTGATACGCAGTATTTT. Protein sequence: CASSAQGPIDTQYF.